The next 28 T cell receptor beta chains were all read from a single sample in a study of human T cells and chemical hapten exposure. Time point described: pre-sensitization, week 0. Specified treatment: therapeutic diphenylcyclopropenone sensitization with weekly scalp DPC. One entry per CDR3 protein results from TCRdb running MiXCR on the RACE reads. Found here are 80,000 to 100,000 distinct CDR3 sequences, 11% of them singletons; the top ten hold 3.1%. The specimen comprised whole blood, sampled in connection with sensitization to the hapten diphenylcyclopropenone (DPC). These receptors all stem from a woman aged 55-69 years with alopecia areata. Some clones in this sample may be carry-over from other donors' samples.

This clonotype was observed a handful of times. The rearrangement joins TRBV11-2 to TRBJ1-3, with unresolved D. The ends were cut back, 2 bases at V and 2 bases at J, with 13 bases in the middle. From germline, CDR1 is SGHAT and CDR2 FQNNGV. The CDR3 loop spans 16 amino acids. The DNA of the CDR3 is TGTGCCAGCAGCTTACTGCCTACGGGCCCTGGAAACACCATATATTTT. Its translation is CASSLLPTGPGNTIYF. Supplemented by reference TRBV11-2 and TRBJ1-3, the full variable domain reads EAGVAQSPRYKIIEKRQSVAFWCNPISGHATLYWYQQILGQGPKLLIQFQNNGVVDDSQLPKDRFSAERLKGVDSTLKIQPAKLEDSAVYLCASSLLPTGPGNTIYFGEGSWLTVV.

J is TRBJ1-1 and V is TRBV18; 8 bases are shared with TRBD1. The germline CDR1 and CDR2 sequences are KGHSH and LQKENI. V shed 3 bases and J 3 bases; nucleotides not matched to a gene: 0. CDR3 length equals 13 residues. The CDR3 sequence: CASSPDRDTEAFF. The DNA of the CDR3 is TGTGCCAGCTCACCGGACAGGGACACTGAAGCTTTCTTT.

A word on this clonotype: A read error is possible here, since a much larger clone lies one base away. The V call is TRBV24-1, the J call TRBJ2-3; TRBD1 or TRBD2 may be the D gene (6 bases each). Germline V gene data show CDR1 as KGHDR and CDR2 as SFDVKD. The CDR3 sequence is 14 residues long. The CDR3 DNA reads as TGTGTCACCAGTGATGGAGGGGGAACAGATACGCAGTATTTT. Protein product: CVTSDGGGTDTQYF.

The chain uses TRBV6-1 and TRBJ2-5; TRBD2 aligns across 11 bases. Germline loops: CDR1 MNHNS, CDR2 SASEGT. The CDR3 sequence is 16 residues long. V lost 6 bases to trimming and J lost 3 bases; unmatched junction nucleotides: 9. CDR3 loop: CASSGIVAGGEETQYF. The CDR3 nucleotides are TGTGCCAGCAGCGGTATTGTAGCGGGGGGGGAAGAGACCCAGTACTTC.

The rearrangement uses TRBV9 and TRBJ2-5; D unclear. The CDR3 covers 13 residues. Germline V gene sequence: CDR1 SGDLS, CDR2 YYNGEE. Trimming removed 3 bases from V and 2 bases from J, with 8 bases in between. Here the CDR3 reads CASSASLQETQYF. In DNA form, the CDR3 reads TGTGCCAGCAGCGCAAGCCTTCAAGAGACCCAGTACTTC.

The chain carries TRBV10-1 and TRBJ2-7, with 10 bases aligning to TRBD1. V trimming: 2 bases; J trimming: 0 bases; junction bases outside the gene matches: 1. Germline V gives CDR1 WNHNN, CDR2 SYGVQD (reference sequence). The CDR3 extends over 15 amino acids. The CDR3 DNA reads as TGCGCCAGCAGTGAGGGGACAGGGGCCTCCTACGAGCAGTACTTC. Residues: CASSEGTGASYEQYF.

This clonotype was seen at least ten times. The chain employs TRBV19 and TRBJ2-1, with 9 positions matching TRBD1. This CDR3 is 15 amino acids long. The V gene end was trimmed by 1 base and the J gene end by 6 bases; junction bases not matched to a gene: 4. CDR1 LNHDA and CDR2 SQIVND come from the germline V gene (reference sequence). This CDR3 is CASSIGGTGPNEQFF. In nucleotides, the CDR3 is TGTGCCAGTAGTATAGGGGGGACAGGGCCCAATGAGCAGTTCTTC.

This clonotype came up many times. The DNA for the CDR3 is TGTGCCAGTAGTATCGACCAGTTGAGTGTTATTAGCAATCAGCCCCAGCATTTT. Residues: CASSIDQLSVISNQPQHF. The gene calls are TRBV19 and TRBJ1-5; D is unclear. Trimming took off 3 bases at V and 0 bases at J, with 18 bases between the two ends. The CDR3 is 18 amino acids. Germline loops: CDR1 LNHDA, CDR2 SQIVND (reference sequence).

The chain couples TRBV18 to TRBJ1-5; a weak D match, TRBD1 (6 bases). CDR1 KGHSH and CDR2 LQKENI come from the germline V gene. The CDR3 loop spans 13 amino acids. With 6 bases removed from V and 7 bases from J, the gap between germline ends came to 13 bases. CDR3 in DNA: TGTGCCAGCTCGAACACAGGGTACCAGCCCCAGCATTTT. Translated, it gives CASSNTGYQPQHF.

In this sample, this clonotype turned up a few times. The J gene is TRBJ1-4, the V gene TRBV18; 7 bases agree with TRBD1. Germline CDR1 KGHSH, CDR2 LQKENI. The V gene end was trimmed by 3 bases and the J gene end by 3 bases; junction bases not matched to a gene: 4. The CDR3 is made up of 15 amino acids. The CDR3 nucleotides read TGTGCCAGCTCACCGGGGGGGACAGCTAATGAAAAACTGTTTTTT. Translation: CASSPGGTANEKLFF.

This clonotype has at least ten counts. The DNA of the CDR3 is TGTGCCAGCAGCGCAGGGGGTTGGACTGAAGCTTTCTTT. Translated, it gives CASSAGGWTEAFF. The chain employs TRBV9 and TRBJ1-1, with 7 bases that match TRBD1. V gave up 3 bases and J gave up 5 bases; unmatched junction bases: 4. Germline CDR1 and CDR2: SGDLS and YYNGEE. The CDR3 is 13 amino acids.

This sequence joins TRBV20-1 and TRBJ2-4; a possible D gene is TRBD1 (5 bases). V was pared by 3 bases and J by 6 bases, with 12 bases between. Germline lookup yields CDR1 DFQATT and CDR2 SNEGSKA (reference sequence). The CDR3 loop spans 13 amino acids. In DNA, the CDR3 is TGCAGTGCTAGTGACAGTAGCTTAAACATTCAGTACTTC. It translates to CSASDSSLNIQYF.

The rearrangement uses TRBV12-3 or TRBV12-4 and TRBJ1-1; TRBD1 might be the D (6 bases). The V and J ends lost 2 bases and 8 bases respectively, with 12 bases between them. The CDR3 has 13 amino acids. CDR3 nucleotides: TGTGCCAGCAGTTTATGGCAGGGGACCGAAGCTTTCTTT. This translates into CASSLWQGTEAFF.

The table lists this clonotype with many counts. This chain connects TRBV3-1 to TRBJ2-1; 8 bases map to TRBD2. Germline CDR1 LGHDT, CDR2 YNNKEL (reference sequence). The CDR3 loop spans 15 amino acids. Trimming at V came to 1 base and at J to 4 bases, leaving 3 bases not matched to a gene. In nucleotides, the CDR3 is TGTGCCAGCAGCCAAGGGACTAGCTCGTACAATGAGCAGTTCTTC. It translates to CASSQGTSSYNEQFF.

This rearrangement joins TRBV7-9 to TRBJ1-1, with unresolved D. Germline values: CDR1 SEHNR, CDR2 FQNEAQ (reference sequence). The CDR3 is made up of 17 amino acids. Trimming removed 5 bases from V and 3 bases from J, with 22 bases in between. The CDR3 bases are TGTGCCAGCAGCCCCCTGGGGTACACACCCCGTGACACTGAAGCTTTCTTT. Its protein product is CASSPLGYTPRDTEAFF.

Comment on this clonotype: Possible read error: a much larger clone is one base away. CDR3 sequence (DNA): TGTGCCAGCAGTCCCCAGGCATTACTTCTGAGGACCCAGTACTTC. Translated: CASSPQALLLRTQYF. The genes are TRBV12-3 or TRBV12-4 and TRBJ2-5; D unresolved. The CDR3 totals 15 residues. Between the trimmed V and J ends, which lost 5 bases and 7 bases, there was a span of 20 bases.

This clonotype was observed at least ten times. This chain links TRBV25-1 with TRBJ1-4; perhaps TRBD1 as D (5 bases). V was clipped by 6 bases and J by 7 bases, with 9 bases between them. In germline, CDR1 is MGHDK, CDR2 SYGVNS. This CDR3 has 12 residues. CDR3 DNA sequence: TGTGCCAGCAGGATGGACACTGAAAAACTGTTTTTT. Translation: CASRMDTEKLFF.

The chain joins TRBV3-1 to TRBJ2-7; tentatively, D is TRBD2 (5 bases). Trimming took 4 bases from V and 3 from J, leaving 13 bases between them. The CDR3 consists of 14 residues. Germline CDR1 reads LGHDT; CDR2 reads YNNKEL (reference sequence). CDR3 loop: CASSRTDKGYEQYF. The DNA for the CDR3 is TGTGCCAGCAGCCGGACTGACAAAGGCTACGAGCAGTACTTC.

Many counts were recorded for this clonotype. One junction end disagrees with the germline gene, perhaps due to a read error. The CDR3 loop is CASGLRDRAYEQYF. The CDR3 nucleotides read TGTGCTAGTGGTTTACGGGACAGGGCCTATGAGCAGTACTTC. This chain uses TRBV12-5 with TRBJ2-7, with 9 bases aligning to TRBD1. Germline values: CDR1 LGHNT, CDR2 FRNRAP. This CDR3 is 14 amino acids long.

This clonotype showed up many times. The chain links TRBV20-1 to TRBJ2-1; a weak D match, TRBD2 (6 bases). This CDR3 is built from 15 residues. Germline assignment: CDR1 DFQATT and CDR2 SNEGSKA (reference sequence). V lost 4 bases to trimming and J lost 3 bases, with 16 bases between them. The CDR3 loop reads CSAIRGGLNYNEQFF. The CDR3 DNA reads as TGCAGTGCTATTCGGGGAGGCCTAAACTACAATGAGCAGTTCTTC.

This clonotype was detected only a few times. The chain carries TRBV27 and TRBJ1-2; D unresolved. The CDR3 contains 14 residues. Trimming removed 1 base at V and 0 bases at J, with 6 bases between. CDR1 and CDR2 (germline): MNHEY, SMNVEV (reference sequence). The CDR3 region is CASSLFNSNYGYTF. CDR3 DNA: TGTGCCAGCAGTTTATTCAATTCTAACTATGGCTACACCTTC.

The J gene is TRBJ1-1, the V gene TRBV20-1; D gene ambiguous. The CDR3 is made up of 16 amino acids. Germline CDR1 is DFQATT and CDR2 is SNEGSKA (reference sequence). Trimming took off 5 bases at V and 0 bases at J, with 19 bases between the two ends. This CDR3 reads CSAPAGGRYMNTEAFF. CDR3 nucleotide sequence: TGCAGTGCTCCAGCCGGTGGGCGGTACATGAACACTGAAGCTTTCTTT.

This clonotype was seen ten or more times. The CDR3 DNA is TGTGCCAGCAGCTTAGGAGGGGGGGACTACAATGAGCAGTTCTTC. Its protein product is CASSLGGGDYNEQFF. This chain uses TRBV11-2 with TRBJ2-1; a weak D match, TRBD2 (7 bases). The germline V gene has CDR1 SGHAT and CDR2 FQNNGV. V dropped 1 base and J dropped 3 bases, with 10 bases sitting between them. This CDR3 has 15 residues.

This clonotype was recorded at least ten times. For the CDR3, the DNA is TGTGCCAGCAGTTTTGAGGGGGTTGGAGAAAAACTGTTTTTT. As protein: CASSFEGVGEKLFF. The chain uses TRBV12-3 or TRBV12-4 and TRBJ1-4, with a possible D match to TRBD1 (6 bases). V lost 3 bases to trimming and J lost 8 bases, with 13 bases between them. The CDR3 loop spans 14 amino acids.

V and J are TRBV9 and TRBJ2-2; D is undetermined. The CDR3 is 14 residues long. The V gene's germline CDR1 is SGDLS and CDR2 YYNGEE. The V end lost 0 bases, the J end lost 3 bases, and 6 bases lay between the germline ends. CDR3 DNA sequence: TGTGCCAGCAGCGTAGTACCTGACACCGGGGAGCTGTTTTTT. It yields the protein CASSVVPDTGELFF.

This clonotype was found a few times. The chain joins TRBV11-2 to TRBJ2-3; D may be TRBD2 (5 bases). Germline lookup yields CDR1 SGHAT and CDR2 FQNNGV. The CDR3 length is 16 residues. Between the trimmed V and J ends, which lost 1 base and 3 bases, there was a span of 14 bases. The CDR3 sequence is CASSLGVGVKTDTQYF. The CDR3 nucleotides read TGTGCCAGCAGCTTAGGGGTGGGAGTCAAGACAGATACGCAGTATTTT. Based on the CDR3 plus reference TRBV11-2 and TRBJ2-3, the full variable domain is EAGVAQSPRYKIIEKRQSVAFWCNPISGHATLYWYQQILGQGPKLLIQFQNNGVVDDSQLPKDRFSAERLKGVDSTLKIQPAKLEDSAVYLCASSLGVGVKTDTQYFGPGTRLTVL.

The V call is TRBV6-6, the J call TRBJ1-6, with 9 bases matching TRBD1. Germline V CDR1 and CDR2: MNHNY, SVGAGI (reference sequence). Losses at the gene ends were 10 bases for V and 6 bases for J; bases not matched to a gene: 7. CDR3 size: 14 residues. DNA of the CDR3: TGTGCCACTTATGGGGGACAGGGTAATTCACCCCTCCACTTT. This translates into CATYGGQGNSPLHF.

This clonotype was counted ten times or more. J is TRBJ1-5 and V is TRBV20-1, with D possibly TRBD1 on 5 matching bases. V was clipped by 5 bases and J by 3 bases, with 8 bases between them. The V gene's germline CDR1 is DFQATT and CDR2 SNEGSKA (reference sequence). The CDR3 extends over 12 amino acids. The CDR3 loop is CSAGTFNQPQHF. CDR3 coding DNA: TGCAGTGCTGGGACTTTCAATCAGCCCCAGCATTTT.